This TCR beta chain originates from a study of shared clonotypes between healthy human individuals. Points from the study as a whole: Naive CD4 clonotypes overlapped across a few donors at about 5.3%. Blood was the sole source, and tissue repertoires probably differ.

The ends were cut back, 6 bases at V and 7 bases at J, with 18 bases in the middle. There are 14 residues in the CDR3. CDR1 is MNHEY, CDR2 SVGAGI, per germline. The sample holds one count of this clone. The antigen is not known. For each subset, genomic DNA was distributed in equal portions over several immunoSEQ plates. In the original workflow: As immunoSEQ supplied junction-only sequences (without quality scores), filtering differed. TCRdb's table, derived via immunoSEQ multiplex PCR, lists solely in-frame clones and lacks some. The D gene and trimming were derived from the DNA, and the V and J assignments and clone size from that table. The table lists about 820,000 clones, 85% to 95% of them singletons. CD8 cells regarded as naive lacked CD45RO, were positively chosen for CCR7, and omitted terminally differentiated effector memory CD45RA+ cells.

The material sequenced was naive CD8+ T cells sorted from blood. This clonotype was sampled from a man aged 25 to 40 in good health. This chain links TRBV6-5 with TRBJ1-2; no firm D call. DNA for the CDR3: TGTGCCAGCAGCCTCCAAGGAAGTTACACTGGCTACACCTTC. Translating gives CASSLQGSYTGYTF.